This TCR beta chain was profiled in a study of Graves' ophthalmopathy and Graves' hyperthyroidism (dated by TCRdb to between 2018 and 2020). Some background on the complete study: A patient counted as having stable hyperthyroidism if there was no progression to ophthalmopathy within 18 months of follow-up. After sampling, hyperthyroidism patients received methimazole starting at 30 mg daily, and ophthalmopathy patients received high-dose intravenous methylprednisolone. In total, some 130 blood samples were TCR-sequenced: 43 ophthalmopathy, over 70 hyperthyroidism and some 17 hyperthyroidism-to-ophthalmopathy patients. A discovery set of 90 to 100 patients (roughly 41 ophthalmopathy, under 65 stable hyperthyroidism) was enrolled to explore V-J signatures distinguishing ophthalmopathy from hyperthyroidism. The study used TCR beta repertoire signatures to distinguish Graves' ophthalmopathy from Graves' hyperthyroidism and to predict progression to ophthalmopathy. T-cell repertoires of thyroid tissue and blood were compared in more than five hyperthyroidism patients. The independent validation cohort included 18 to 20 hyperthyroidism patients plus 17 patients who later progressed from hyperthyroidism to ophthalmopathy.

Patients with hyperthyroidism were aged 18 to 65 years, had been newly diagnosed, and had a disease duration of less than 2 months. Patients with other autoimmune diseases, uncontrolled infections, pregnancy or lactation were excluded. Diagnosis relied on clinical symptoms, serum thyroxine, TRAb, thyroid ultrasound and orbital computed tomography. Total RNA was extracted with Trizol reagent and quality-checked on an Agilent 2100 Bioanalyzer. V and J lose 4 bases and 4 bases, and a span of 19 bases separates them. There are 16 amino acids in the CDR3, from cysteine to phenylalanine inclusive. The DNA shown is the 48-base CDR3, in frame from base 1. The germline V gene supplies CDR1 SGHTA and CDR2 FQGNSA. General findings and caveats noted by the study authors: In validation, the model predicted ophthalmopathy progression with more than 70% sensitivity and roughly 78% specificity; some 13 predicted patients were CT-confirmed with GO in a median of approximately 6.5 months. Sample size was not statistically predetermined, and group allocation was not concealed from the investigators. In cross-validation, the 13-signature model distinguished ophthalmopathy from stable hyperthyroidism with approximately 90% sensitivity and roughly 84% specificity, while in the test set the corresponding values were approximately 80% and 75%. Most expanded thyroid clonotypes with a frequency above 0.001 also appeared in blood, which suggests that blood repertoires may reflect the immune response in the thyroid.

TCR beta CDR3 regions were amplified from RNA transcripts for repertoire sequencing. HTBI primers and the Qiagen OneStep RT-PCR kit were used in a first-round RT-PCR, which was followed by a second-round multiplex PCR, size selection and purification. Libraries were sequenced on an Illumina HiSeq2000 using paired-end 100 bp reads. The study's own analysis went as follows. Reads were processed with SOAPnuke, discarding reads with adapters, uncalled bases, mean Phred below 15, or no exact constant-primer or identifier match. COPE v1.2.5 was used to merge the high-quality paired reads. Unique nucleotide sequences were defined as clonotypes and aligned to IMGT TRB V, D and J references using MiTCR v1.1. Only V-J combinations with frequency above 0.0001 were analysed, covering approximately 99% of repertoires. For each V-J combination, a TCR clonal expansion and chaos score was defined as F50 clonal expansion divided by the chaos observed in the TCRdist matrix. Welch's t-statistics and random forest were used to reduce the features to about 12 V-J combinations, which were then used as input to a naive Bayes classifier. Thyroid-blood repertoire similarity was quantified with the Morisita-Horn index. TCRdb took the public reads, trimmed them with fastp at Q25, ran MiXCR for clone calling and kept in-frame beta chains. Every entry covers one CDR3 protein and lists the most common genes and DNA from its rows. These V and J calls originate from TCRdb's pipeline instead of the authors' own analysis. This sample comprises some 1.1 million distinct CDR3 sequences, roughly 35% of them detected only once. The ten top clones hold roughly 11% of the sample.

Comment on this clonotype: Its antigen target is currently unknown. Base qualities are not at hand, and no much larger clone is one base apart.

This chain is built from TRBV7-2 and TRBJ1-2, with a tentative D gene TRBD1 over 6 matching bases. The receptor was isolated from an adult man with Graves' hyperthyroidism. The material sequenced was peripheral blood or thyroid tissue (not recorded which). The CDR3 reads CASSSGARGGSYGYTF. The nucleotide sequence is TGTGCCAGCAGCTCGGGGGCTCGGGGTGGCAGCTATGGCTACACCTTC.